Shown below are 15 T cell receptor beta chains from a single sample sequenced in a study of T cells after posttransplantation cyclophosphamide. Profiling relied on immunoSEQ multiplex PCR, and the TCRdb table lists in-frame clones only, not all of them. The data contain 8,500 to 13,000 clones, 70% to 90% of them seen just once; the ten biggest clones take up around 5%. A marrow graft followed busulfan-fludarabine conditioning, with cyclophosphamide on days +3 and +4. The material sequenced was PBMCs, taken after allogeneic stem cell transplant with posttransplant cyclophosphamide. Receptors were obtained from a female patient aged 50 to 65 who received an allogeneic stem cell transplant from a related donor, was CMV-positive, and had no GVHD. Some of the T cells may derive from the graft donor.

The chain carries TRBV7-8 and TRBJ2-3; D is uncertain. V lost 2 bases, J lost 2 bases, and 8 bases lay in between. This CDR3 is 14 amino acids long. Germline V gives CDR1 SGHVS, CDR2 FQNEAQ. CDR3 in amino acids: CASSLRGYTDTQYF. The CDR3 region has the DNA TGTGCCAGCAGCTTAAGAGGTTACACAGATACGCAGTATTTT.

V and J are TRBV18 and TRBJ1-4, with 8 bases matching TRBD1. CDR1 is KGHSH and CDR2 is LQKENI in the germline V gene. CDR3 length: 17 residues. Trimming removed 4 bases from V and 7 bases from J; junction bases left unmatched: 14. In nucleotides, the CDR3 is TGTGCCAGCTCACGGGAGATGCAGGGGGCGCGGTTTGAAAAACTGTTTTTT. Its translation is CASSREMQGARFEKLFF. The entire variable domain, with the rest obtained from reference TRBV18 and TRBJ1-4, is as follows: NAGVMQNPRHLVRRRGQEARLRCSPMKGHSHVYWYRQLPEEGLKFMVYLQKENIIDESGMPKERFSAEFPKEGPSILRIQQVVRGDSAAYFCASSREMQGARFEKLFFGSGTQLSVL.

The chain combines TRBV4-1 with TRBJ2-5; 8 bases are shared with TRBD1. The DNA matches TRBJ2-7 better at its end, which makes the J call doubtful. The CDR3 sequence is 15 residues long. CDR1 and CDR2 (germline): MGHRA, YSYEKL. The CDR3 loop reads CASSQNRGSRYEQYF. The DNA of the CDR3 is TGCGCCAGCAGCCAAAACAGGGGGTCGAGATACGAGCAGTACTTC.

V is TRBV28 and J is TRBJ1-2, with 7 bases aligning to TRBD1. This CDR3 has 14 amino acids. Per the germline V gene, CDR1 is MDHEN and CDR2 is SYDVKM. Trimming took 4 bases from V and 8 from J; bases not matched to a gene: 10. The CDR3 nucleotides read TGTGCCAGCAGTTCGGGACAGTTGGGCAGAGGCTACACCTTC. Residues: CASSSGQLGRGYTF.

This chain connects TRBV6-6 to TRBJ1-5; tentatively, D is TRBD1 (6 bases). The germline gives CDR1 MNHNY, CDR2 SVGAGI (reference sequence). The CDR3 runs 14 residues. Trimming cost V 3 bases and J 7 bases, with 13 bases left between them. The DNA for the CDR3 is TGTGCCAGCAGTTATAGTGGGGGGGCCCAGCCCCAGCATTTT. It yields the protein CASSYSGGAQPQHF.

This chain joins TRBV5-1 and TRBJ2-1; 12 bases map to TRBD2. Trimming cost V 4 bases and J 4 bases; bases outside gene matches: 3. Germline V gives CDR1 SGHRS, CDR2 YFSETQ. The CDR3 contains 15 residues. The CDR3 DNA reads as TGCGCCAGCAGCAAGACTAGCGGGGGATACAATGAGCAGTTCTTC. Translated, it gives CASSKTSGGYNEQFF.

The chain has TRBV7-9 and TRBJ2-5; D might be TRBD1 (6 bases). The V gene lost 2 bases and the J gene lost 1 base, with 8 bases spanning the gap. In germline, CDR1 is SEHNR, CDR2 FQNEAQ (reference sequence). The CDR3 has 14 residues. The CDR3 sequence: CASSLLGGQETQYF. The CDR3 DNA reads TGTGCCAGCAGCTTACTAGGGGGCCAAGAGACCCAGTACTTC.

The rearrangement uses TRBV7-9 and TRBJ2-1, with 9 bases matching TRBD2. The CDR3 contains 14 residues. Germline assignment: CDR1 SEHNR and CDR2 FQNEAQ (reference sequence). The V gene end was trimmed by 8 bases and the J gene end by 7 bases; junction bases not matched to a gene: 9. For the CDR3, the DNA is TGTGCCAGCCCCTTCCCGGCGGGGGGGAATGAGCAGTTCTTC. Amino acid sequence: CASPFPAGGNEQFF. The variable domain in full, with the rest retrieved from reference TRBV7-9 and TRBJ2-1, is DTGVSQNPRHKITKRGQNVTFRCDPISEHNRLYWYRQTLGQGPEFLTYFQNEAQLEKSRLLSDRFSAERPKGSFSTLEIQRTEQGDSAMYLCASPFPAGGNEQFFGPGTRLTVL.

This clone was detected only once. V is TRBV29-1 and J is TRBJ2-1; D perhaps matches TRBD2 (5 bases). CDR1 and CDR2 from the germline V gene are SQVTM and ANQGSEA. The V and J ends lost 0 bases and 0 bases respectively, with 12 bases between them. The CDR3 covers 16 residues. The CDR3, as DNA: TGCAGCGTTGAAGATCGTCGCGGAGGCTCCTACAATGAGCAGTTCTTC. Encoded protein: CSVEDRRGGSYNEQFF.

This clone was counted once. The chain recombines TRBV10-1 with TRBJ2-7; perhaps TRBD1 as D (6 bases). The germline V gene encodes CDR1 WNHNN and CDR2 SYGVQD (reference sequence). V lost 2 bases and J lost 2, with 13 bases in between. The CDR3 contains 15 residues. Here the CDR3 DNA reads TGCGCCAGCAGTGAGACGCGAAGGGACACCTACGAGCAGTACTTC. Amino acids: CASSETRRDTYEQYF.

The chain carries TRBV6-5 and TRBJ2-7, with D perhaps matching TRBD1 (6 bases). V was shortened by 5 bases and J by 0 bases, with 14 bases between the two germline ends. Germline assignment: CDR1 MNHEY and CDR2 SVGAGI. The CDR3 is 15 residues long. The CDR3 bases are TGTGCCAGCAGTGGTCCCCGGGACACCTCCTACGAGCAGTACTTC. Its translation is CASSGPRDTSYEQYF.

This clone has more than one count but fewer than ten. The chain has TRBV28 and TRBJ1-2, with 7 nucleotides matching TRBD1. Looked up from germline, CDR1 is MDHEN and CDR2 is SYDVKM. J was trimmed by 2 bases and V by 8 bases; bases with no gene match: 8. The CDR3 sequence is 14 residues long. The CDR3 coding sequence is TGTGCCAGCGGACCCGGGACAGTCAACTATGGCTACACCTTC. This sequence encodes CASGPGTVNYGYTF.

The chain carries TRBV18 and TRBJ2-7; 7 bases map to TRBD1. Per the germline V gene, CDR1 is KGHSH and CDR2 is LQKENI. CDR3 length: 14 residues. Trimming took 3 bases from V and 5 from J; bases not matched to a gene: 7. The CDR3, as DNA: TGTGCCAGCTCACCGACAGGGAGCGTCCACGAGCAGTACTTC. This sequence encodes CASSPTGSVHEQYF.

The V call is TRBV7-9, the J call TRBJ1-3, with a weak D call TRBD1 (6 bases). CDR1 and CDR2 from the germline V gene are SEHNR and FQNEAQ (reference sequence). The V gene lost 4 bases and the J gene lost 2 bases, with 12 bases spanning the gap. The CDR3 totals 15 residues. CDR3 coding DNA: TGTGCCAGCAGCTCCCAGGGGAGTCCTGGAAACACCATATATTTT. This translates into CASSSQGSPGNTIYF.

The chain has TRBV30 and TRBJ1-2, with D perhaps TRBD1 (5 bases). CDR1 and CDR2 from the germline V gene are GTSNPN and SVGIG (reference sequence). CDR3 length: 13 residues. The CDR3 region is CAASGGSNYGYTF. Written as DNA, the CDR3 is TGTGCTGCGTCGGGGGGATCCAACTATGGCTACACCTTC.